This T cell receptor (beta chain) is drawn from a study of cytomegalovirus exposure and HLA in healthy donors. Study context: Researchers previously reported finding fewer than 140 million unique TCR beta sequences from 170 million or so T cells. Overall study results and limits: Sequence variants that were highly shared formed a cluster that was likely a sequencing artifact. The availability of immune exposure information extended only to CMV serostatus.

V gave up 0 bases and J gave up 13 bases, with 16 bases separating them. There are 13 residues in the CDR3. The primer mix had 60 Vbeta and 13 Jbeta primers. Sequenced by immunoSEQ multiplex PCR; TCRdb stores in-frame clones only, minus some. The sample has 150,000 to 200,000 clones; around 79% are singletons. This clone has a handful of counts. The target antigen is unknown. The chain is built from TRBV5-3 and TRBJ2-5; D gene unclear. TRBV5-3 is treated as an ORF (open reading frame) with a function not yet certain. Sequencing was performed on PBMCs. The TCR sequence derives from a man aged 35-49 years in good health and CMV-seropositive. The CDR3, as DNA: TGTGCCAGAAGCTTGGAAGGCCGGCTGACTCTGTACTTC. The encoded protein is CARSLEGRLTLYF.